This passage covers 8 T cell receptor beta chains from one sample sequenced in a study of T cells in Graves' hyperthyroidism and ophthalmopathy. Amplified TCR beta CDR3 regions came from RNA transcripts. TCR CDR3 regions were first amplified by RT-PCR with HTBI primers. TCRdb processed the multiplex PCR reads anew with MiXCR; each CDR3 protein has one entry. The repertoire holds roughly 740,000 distinct CDR3 sequences, with about a sixth as singletons. The sequenced sample consisted of blood. These receptor sequences come from a man aged 18 to 30 with Graves' hyperthyroidism.

This clonotype was detected a few times. This chain connects TRBV2 to TRBJ1-2, with a tentative D call TRBD1 (5 bases). This CDR3 region has 13 residues. Looked up from germline, CDR1 is SNHLY and CDR2 is FYNNEI. V lost 9 bases to trimming and J lost 5 bases, with 16 bases between them. Here the CDR3 reads CASRRQGRYGYTF. The CDR3, as DNA: TGTGCCAGTCGACGTCAGGGTAGATATGGCTACACCTTC.

The table lists this clonotype with many counts. The chain couples TRBV9 to TRBJ2-5; D might be TRBD2 (6 bases). This CDR3 contains 15 residues. CDR1 is SGDLS and CDR2 is YYNGEE in the germline V gene. Trimming pared 4 bases from V and 2 bases from J, leaving 15 bases between. The CDR3: CASSPNTGVQETQYF. CDR3 DNA sequence: TGTGCCAGCAGCCCTAACACGGGGGTTCAAGAGACCCAGTACTTC.

The sample holds a few counts of this clonotype. V is TRBV27 and J is TRBJ2-7; 7 bases match TRBD1. With V trimmed by 5 bases and J by 3 bases, 25 bases remained unmatched. Germline CDR1 is MNHEY and CDR2 is SMNVEV (reference sequence). There are 20 residues in the CDR3. The CDR3 coding sequence is TGTGCCAGCAGTAGTACGACAGGGTCCCGATCGTTGGGGGATCTCTACGAGCAGTACTTC. Translated: CASSSTTGSRSLGDLYEQYF.

As regards this clonotype: This may arise from a read error, as a much more abundant clone is one base away. The genes are TRBV6-1 and TRBJ2-7; D uncertain. CDR1 and CDR2 (germline): MNHNS, SASEGT. The CDR3 has 11 amino acids. The CDR3 spells CALGPSYERYF. Here the CDR3 DNA reads TGTGCGCTTGGGCCGAGCTACGAGCGGTACTTC.

The rearrangement joins TRBV3-1 to TRBJ2-4; TRBD1 matches at 8 bases. The junction had 10 bases not matched to a gene; V was cut back by 2 bases and J by 4 bases. Germline V lookup: CDR1 LGHDT, CDR2 YNNKEL (reference sequence). The CDR3 contains 17 residues. CDR3: CASSQLISGTGKNIQYF. DNA for the CDR3: TGTGCCAGCAGCCAATTGATTTCCGGGACAGGAAAAAACATTCAGTACTTC.

V and J are TRBV3-1 and TRBJ2-7, with 8 bases fitting TRBD2. The CDR3 totals 16 residues. Germline-derived CDR1 and CDR2 are LGHDT and YNNKEL (reference sequence). V gave up 4 bases and J gave up 0 bases; unmatched junction bases: 8. The CDR3 loop is CASSPRAGGSSYEQYF. The CDR3 coding sequence is TGTGCCAGCAGCCCCCGGGCGGGGGGCAGCTCCTACGAGCAGTACTTC.

The gene calls are TRBV12-3 or TRBV12-4 and TRBJ2-1; TRBD1 might be the D (6 bases). The CDR3 is made up of 17 amino acids. V dropped 5 bases and J dropped 7 bases, with 24 bases sitting between them. CDR3 sequence reads: CASSRRQELWSYNEQFF. DNA for the CDR3: TGTGCCAGCAGTCGGAGACAGGAACTTTGGAGTTATAATGAGCAGTTCTTC.

The chain couples TRBV4-1 to TRBJ2-2; perhaps TRBD2 as D (6 bases). CDR3 size: 17 residues. The V end lost 2 bases, the J end lost 4 bases, and 17 bases lay between the germline ends. Germline CDR1 MGHRA, CDR2 YSYEKL. Here the CDR3 DNA reads TGCGCCAGCAGCCAATTTTTTAGCGGAATTTCCACCGGGGAGCTGTTTTTT. It is translated as CASSQFFSGISTGELFF.